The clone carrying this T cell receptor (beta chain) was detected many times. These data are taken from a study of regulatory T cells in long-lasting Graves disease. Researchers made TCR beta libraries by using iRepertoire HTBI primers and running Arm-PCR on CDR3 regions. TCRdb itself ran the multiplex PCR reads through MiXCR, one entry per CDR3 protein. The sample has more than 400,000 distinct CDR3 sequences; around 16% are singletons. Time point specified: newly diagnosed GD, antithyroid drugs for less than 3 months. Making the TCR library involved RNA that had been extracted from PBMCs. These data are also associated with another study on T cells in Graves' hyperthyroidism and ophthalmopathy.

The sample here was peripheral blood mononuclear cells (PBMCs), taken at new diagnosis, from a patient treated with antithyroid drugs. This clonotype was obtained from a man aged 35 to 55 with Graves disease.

The chain's CDR3 is CACIQGYNEQFF. The CDR3 region has the DNA TGTGCCTGTATACAGGGCTACAATGAGCAGTTCTTC. This chain joins TRBV30 and TRBJ2-1; D possibly corresponds to TRBD1 (6 bases). The CDR3 consists of 12 residues. CDR1 is GTSNPN, CDR2 SVGIG, per germline (reference sequence). The V end lost 6 bases, the J end lost 3 bases, and 9 bases lay between the germline ends.